Following are 28 T cell receptor beta chains from one sample sequenced in a study of CD8 T cells in Susac syndrome. cDNA came from approximately 0.5 to 1 ug RNA primed by random hexamers. TCRdb re-called the immunoSEQ multiplex PCR reads with MiXCR, one entry per CDR3 protein. This sample has about 440,000 distinct CDR3 sequences; more than 70% occur once, and the top ten carry 0.09% to 0.15%. Input material: CD8+ T cells from PBMCs. These receptors were taken from a human donor with multiple sclerosis.

V and J are TRBV6-5 and TRBJ2-3; 8 positions match TRBD2. V dropped 2 bases and J dropped 4; count of bases not matched to a gene: 14. The CDR3 is 18 amino acids. The V gene's germline CDR1 is MNHEY and CDR2 SVGAGI. For the CDR3, the DNA is TGTGCCAGCAGTTACGTATTTGCGGGAGCGGGAGACTCAGATACGCAGTATTTT. Translation: CASSYVFAGAGDSDTQYF.

The CDR3: CASSESSGSSYNEQFF. The CDR3 DNA reads TGCGCCAGCAGTGAGTCAAGCGGGAGTTCCTACAATGAGCAGTTCTTC. The chain links TRBV10-1 to TRBJ2-1; 8 bases line up with TRBD2. This CDR3 spans 16 amino acids. The germline V gene encodes CDR1 WNHNN and CDR2 SYGVQD (reference sequence). V shed 0 bases, J shed 1 base, and the junction held 2 bases outside the gene matches.

This chain links TRBV4-1 with TRBJ2-3, with 13 bases lining up with TRBD2. Germline loops: CDR1 MGHRA, CDR2 YSYEKL. The V and J ends lost 1 base and 2 bases, in that order; junction bases with no gene match: 12. There are 20 residues in the CDR3. DNA of the CDR3: TGCGCCAGCAGCCAAGCAGGACTAGCGGGAGTTGGCGGAGTCACAGATACGCAGTATTTT. Amino acids: CASSQAGLAGVGGVTDTQYF.

V gene TRBV4-1 combines with J gene TRBJ2-3; the D is unclear. V was pared by 0 bases and J by 11 bases, with 3 bases between. The CDR3 runs 10 residues. From germline, CDR1 is MGHRA and CDR2 YSYEKL. The CDR3 spells CASSQDRQYF. CDR3 DNA sequence: TGCGCCAGCAGCCAAGATCGGCAGTATTTT.

This clonotype was detected only once. The V call is TRBV12-3 or TRBV12-4, the J call TRBJ2-2; D unclear. V was trimmed by 1 base and J by 4 bases, leaving 7 bases between them. The CDR3 covers 14 residues. The CDR3 DNA sequence: TGTGCCAGCAGTTTAGAGGTTTCCACCGGGGAGCTGTTTTTT. Amino acid sequence: CASSLEVSTGELFF.

V is TRBV12-3 or TRBV12-4 and J is TRBJ2-6; no reliable D call. Trimming removed 6 bases from V and 0 bases from J, with 9 bases in between. The CDR3 has 15 amino acids. The CDR3 coding sequence is TGTGCCAGCAGGAGACCGACCTCTGGGGCCAACGTCCTGACTTTC. Amino acid sequence: CASRRPTSGANVLTF.

This chain links TRBV13 with TRBJ2-7; no reliable D call. In germline, CDR1 is PRHDT, CDR2 FYEKMQ (reference sequence). This CDR3 is built from 15 residues. Deletions cut 1 base from V and 5 bases from J, with 15 bases between. As DNA, the CDR3 is TGTGCCAGCAGCTTAGACCCCCCAGGTCGGAACGAGCAGTACTTC. Protein: CASSLDPPGRNEQYF.

In this sample, this clonotype turned up a few times. V gene TRBV27 combines with J gene TRBJ2-7; D gene uncertain. V lost 3 bases and J lost 4, with 13 bases in between. Germline V CDR1 and CDR2: MNHEY, SMNVEV (reference sequence). CDR3 size: 14 residues. In nucleotides, the CDR3 is TGTGCCAGCAGTTTTAGTCAGGCGTCTTACGAGCAGTACTTC. This gives the protein CASSFSQASYEQYF.

V and J are TRBV5-4 and TRBJ2-1, with 11 bases fitting TRBD2. Germline CDR1 is SGHNT and CDR2 is YYREEE (reference sequence). The CDR3 length is 15 residues. V shed 0 bases and J 8 bases; nucleotides not matched to a gene: 4. The CDR3 is CASSLDSGGADEQFF. The CDR3 region has the DNA TGTGCCAGCAGCTTGGATAGCGGGGGGGCCGATGAGCAGTTCTTC.

This clonotype has more than one count but fewer than ten. V is TRBV5-1 and J is TRBJ1-1; D is undetermined. The CDR3 is 12 amino acids. Trimming stripped 0 bases from V and 6 bases from J, with 6 bases between. Germline V CDR1 and CDR2: SGHRS, YFSETQ. The CDR3 region has the DNA TGCGCCAGCAGCTTGGGTTACGCTGAAGCTTTCTTT. This codes for CASSLGYAEAFF.

This clonotype was found once. The chain recombines TRBV6-5 with TRBJ2-6; no definite D call. The CDR3 is 17 amino acids. The V gene lost 0 bases and the J gene lost 0 bases, with 9 bases spanning the gap. The V gene's germline CDR1 is MNHEY and CDR2 SVGAGI. The CDR3 DNA follows: TGTGCCAGCAGTTACTCGACCAGTCACTCTGGGGCCAACGTCCTGACTTTC. Protein: CASSYSTSHSGANVLTF.

The V and J genes are TRBV27 and TRBJ2-3, with TRBD1 identical over 9 bases. The V gene end was trimmed by 5 bases and the J gene end by 5 bases; junction bases not matched to a gene: 11. CDR3 length equals 16 residues. CDR1 and CDR2 from the germline V gene are MNHEY and SMNVEV (reference sequence). The CDR3 spells CASSMDRTGEIDTQYF. DNA of the CDR3: TGTGCCAGCAGTATGGATCGGACAGGGGAAATAGATACGCAGTATTTT.

The chain couples TRBV6-6 to TRBJ2-2; D ambiguous. The CDR3 spans 15 residues. The germline gives CDR1 MNHNY, CDR2 SVGAGI (reference sequence). Trimming stripped 6 bases from V and 0 bases from J, with 11 bases between. CDR3 sequence reads: CASRNHDPNTGELFF. The DNA of the CDR3 is TGTGCCAGCAGAAACCACGACCCGAACACCGGGGAGCTGTTTTTT.

DNA for the CDR3: TGCAGTGCTGGCCCTTTGGGACAGGGGGCGGTCGAGCAGTACTTC. Translating it yields CSAGPLGQGAVEQYF. The chain combines TRBV20-1 with TRBJ2-7, with TRBD1 matching 12 bases. The junction had 11 bases not matched to a gene; V was cut back by 5 bases and J by 6 bases. In germline, CDR1 is DFQATT, CDR2 SNEGSKA (reference sequence). CDR3 length: 15 amino acids.

The chain employs TRBV2 and TRBJ2-1; maybe TRBD2 (5 bases). V lost 3 bases and J lost 0, with 15 bases in between. CDR1 is SNHLY, CDR2 FYNNEI, per germline. This CDR3 has 17 residues. The CDR3 loop is CASSDPEGGHSYNEQFF. CDR3 coding DNA: TGTGCCAGCAGTGACCCCGAGGGCGGCCACTCCTACAATGAGCAGTTCTTC.

This chain links TRBV5-1 with TRBJ2-1, with TRBD2 identical over 7 bases. V gave up 3 bases and J gave up 3 bases; unmatched junction bases: 12. The CDR3 length is 17 residues. Germline CDR1 and CDR2: SGHRS and YFSETQ. In DNA, the CDR3 is TGCGCCAGCAGCTCCTGGGGGGGGTCGGGAGACTACAATGAGCAGTTCTTC. Protein: CASSSWGGSGDYNEQFF.

This chain connects TRBV11-2 to TRBJ2-5, with D hard to call. V was cut by 3 bases and J by 5 bases, with 7 bases left in between. The CDR3 runs to 12 residues. Germline V gene sequence: CDR1 SGHAT, CDR2 FQNNGV. CDR3 amino acids: CASSLPAETQYF. The CDR3 DNA sequence: TGTGCCAGCAGCTTGCCCGCGGAGACCCAGTACTTC. The whole variable domain, filled in from reference TRBV11-2 and TRBJ2-5, reads EAGVAQSPRYKIIEKRQSVAFWCNPISGHATLYWYQQILGQGPKLLIQFQNNGVVDDSQLPKDRFSAERLKGVDSTLKIQPAKLEDSAVYLCASSLPAETQYFGPGTRLLVL.

This chain joins TRBV11-2 and TRBJ2-7; 10 nucleotides line up with TRBD2. The CDR3 contains 18 residues. V trimming: 3 bases; J trimming: 2 bases; junction bases outside the gene matches: 13. Per germline, CDR1 SGHAT and CDR2 FQNNGV. CDR3 in amino acids: CASSFPAGGITPAYEQYF. CDR3 DNA: TGTGCCAGCAGCTTTCCAGCGGGGGGGATTACACCCGCCTACGAGCAGTACTTC.

J is TRBJ2-1 and V is TRBV20-1; 9 nucleotides match TRBD2. Unmatched junction bases numbered 11, after V lost 5 bases and J lost 0 bases. Per the germline V gene, CDR1 is DFQATT and CDR2 is SNEGSKA (reference sequence). There are 17 residues in the CDR3. The CDR3 nucleotides are TGCAGTGCTCCAGGGATAAGTAGCGGGAGCTCCTACAATGAGCAGTTCTTC. It yields the protein CSAPGISSGSSYNEQFF.

The chain has TRBV28 and TRBJ2-3, with TRBD2 matching 10 bases. Germline assignment: CDR1 MDHEN and CDR2 SYDVKM. CDR3 size: 15 residues. With 6 bases clipped from V and 4 bases from J, the junction kept 7 bases outside the gene matches. The DNA of the CDR3 is TGTGCCAGCAGCCTAGCGGGAGCATACGCAGATACGCAGTATTTT. This gives the protein CASSLAGAYADTQYF.

This sequence joins TRBV29-1 and TRBJ1-2; D unresolved. Trimming took 6 bases from V and 5 from J, leaving 31 bases between them. Germline CDR1 is SQVTM and CDR2 is ANQGSEA. The CDR3 is made up of 18 amino acids. CDR3 loop: CSVRDLVGVGDPTYGYTF. The CDR3 DNA reads TGCAGCGTCCGGGATCTGGTCGGGGTAGGCGACCCCACTTATGGCTACACCTTC.

The chain recombines TRBV27 with TRBJ2-7; 7 bases are a match to TRBD2. The CDR3 length is 15 residues. Trimming cost V 2 bases and J 5 bases; bases outside gene matches: 9. CDR1 MNHEY and CDR2 SMNVEV come from the germline V gene (reference sequence). This CDR3 is CASSLLGGGDHEQYF. In nucleotides, the CDR3 is TGTGCCAGCAGTTTACTTGGGGGAGGGGATCACGAGCAGTACTTC.

The rearrangement joins TRBV12-3 or TRBV12-4 to TRBJ2-3; no firm D call. The CDR3 covers 12 residues. V was cut by 3 bases and J by 6 bases, with 7 bases left in between. The CDR3: CASSFVGDTQYF. CDR3 in DNA: TGTGCCAGCAGTTTCGTAGGGGATACGCAGTATTTT.

The genes are TRBV6-1 and TRBJ1-5; 8 bases line up with TRBD1. This CDR3 contains 16 residues. The J segment lost 5 bases and the V segment lost 6 bases, leaving 12 bases of the junction unmatched. Germline assignment: CDR1 MNHNS and CDR2 SASEGT. For the CDR3, the DNA is TGTGCCAGCAGCCTCTTCGCAGGGGGCGCTTATCAGCCCCAGCATTTT. Translating gives CASSLFAGGAYQPQHF.

This clonotype has a single count. This chain connects TRBV9 to TRBJ2-3, with 10 bases fitting TRBD1. There are 16 residues in the CDR3. Germline loops: CDR1 SGDLS, CDR2 YYNGEE. Trimming removed 4 bases from V and 6 bases from J; junction bases left unmatched: 11. The CDR3 DNA reads as TGTGCCAGCAGCACGAGGGACAGGGGAGGATTGGATACGCAGTATTTT. Amino acid sequence: CASSTRDRGGLDTQYF.

This sequence joins TRBV4-1 and TRBJ2-5, with TRBD1 matching over 9 bases. CDR1 MGHRA and CDR2 YSYEKL come from the germline V gene. This CDR3 region has 15 residues. V trimming: 4 bases; J trimming: 5 bases; junction bases outside the gene matches: 8. CDR3 protein: CASSPLGTGIETQYF. The CDR3 region has the DNA TGCGCCAGCAGCCCCCTAGGGACAGGGATCGAGACCCAGTACTTC.

The chain employs TRBV6-5 and TRBJ1-1; D call uncertain. Germline CDR1 reads MNHEY; CDR2 reads SVGAGI. CDR3 length: 15 amino acids. Trimming took off 1 base at V and 0 bases at J, with 9 bases between the two ends. Written as DNA, the CDR3 is TGTGCCAGCAGTTACTGGAGTGGGTTGAACACTGAAGCTTTCTTT. Translated, it gives CASSYWSGLNTEAFF.

J is TRBJ1-4 and V is TRBV19, with 7 bases identical to TRBD1. The germline V gene encodes CDR1 LNHDA and CDR2 SQIVND (reference sequence). The CDR3 contains 14 residues. V gave up 10 bases and J gave up 8 bases; unmatched junction bases: 13. The CDR3 sequence is CATNQGEFPEKLFF. DNA of the CDR3: TGTGCCACCAACCAGGGGGAGTTTCCCGAAAAACTGTTTTTT.